Shown below are 18 T cell receptor beta chains from a single sample sequenced in a study of cytomegalovirus exposure and HLA in healthy donors. TCRdb's copy holds only in-frame clones and misses some; the assay was immunoSEQ multiplex PCR. The sample shows approximately 170,000 clones, around four fifths of them seen only once. Sequencing input: PBMCs. These TCRs come from a man aged 25-45 years in good health and CMV-seropositive.

The genes are TRBV13 and TRBJ1-1; 7 nucleotides line up with TRBD1. Germline V gene data show CDR1 as PRHDT and CDR2 as FYEKMQ (reference sequence). V gave up 5 bases and J gave up 5 bases; unmatched junction bases: 8. CDR3 length: 14 amino acids. CDR3 region: CASSPGTDATEAFF. DNA of the CDR3: TGTGCCAGCAGCCCCGGGACAGACGCAACTGAAGCTTTCTTT.

The J gene is TRBJ2-7, the V gene TRBV7-2, with D unclear. CDR1 SGHTA and CDR2 FQGNSA come from the germline V gene. The length of the CDR3 is 13 residues. The ends were cut back, 1 base at V and 4 bases at J, with 8 bases in the middle. CDR3 protein: CASSLGAKYEQYF. CDR3 DNA: TGTGCCAGCAGCTTAGGAGCGAAATACGAGCAGTACTTC.

The chain uses TRBV7-8 and TRBJ2-3; D is uncertain. The germline CDR1 and CDR2 sequences are SGHVS and FQNEAQ. The CDR3 loop spans 12 amino acids. The V end was cut by 5 bases, the J end by 3 bases, with 6 bases between. In nucleotides, the CDR3 is TGTGCCAGCAGCCCAACTACAGATACGCAGTATTTT. Its translation is CASSPTTDTQYF.

This chain connects TRBV9 to TRBJ2-1, with TRBD2 identical over 9 bases. This CDR3 is 16 amino acids long. Germline trimming cut 4 bases from V and 9 bases from J; bases unmatched to any gene: 14. Germline CDR1 is SGDLS and CDR2 is YYNGEE. The CDR3, as DNA: TGTGCCAGCAGCCCCCTCTCTGCGGGGGGGCACGGTGAGCAGTTCTTC. It encodes CASSPLSAGGHGEQFF.

The chain employs TRBV4-1 and TRBJ1-2; 7 bases match TRBD1. The CDR3 has 12 residues. Unmatched junction bases numbered 6, after V lost 6 bases and J lost 8 bases. The germline V gene encodes CDR1 MGHRA and CDR2 YSYEKL. The CDR3 sequence is CASSRDREGYTF. In DNA, the CDR3 is TGCGCCAGCAGTCGCGACAGGGAGGGCTACACCTTC.

This chain connects TRBV19 to TRBJ1-5; 8 nucleotides align to TRBD1. J was trimmed by 4 bases and V by 10 bases; bases with no gene match: 6. This CDR3 comprises 13 residues. CDR1 is LNHDA and CDR2 is SQIVND in the germline V gene (reference sequence). Here the CDR3 DNA reads TGTGCCAACTTACAGGGGGAAAATCAGCCCCAGCATTTT. Its translation is CANLQGENQPQHF.

In the case of this clone: The junction departs from germline at one end; a sequencing error may be responsible. The chain recombines TRBV18 with TRBJ2-7; 12 bases fit TRBD1. This CDR3 comprises 16 residues. Germline V gene lookup returns CDR1 KGHSH and CDR2 LQKENI. This chain's CDR3 is CASSPTGTGGSHEQYF. The DNA for the CDR3 is TGTGCCAGCTCACCGACCGGGACAGGGGGCTCCCACGAGCAGTACTTC.

The chain carries TRBV4-3 and TRBJ2-3, with TRBD1 as a possible D gene (7 bases). This CDR3 comprises 18 residues. The germline V gene encodes CDR1 LGHNA and CDR2 YSLEER. V was trimmed by 1 base and J by 4 bases, leaving 21 bases between them. The CDR3 reads CASSQGGGQVEGPDTQYF. CDR3 coding DNA: TGCGCCAGCAGCCAAGGGGGAGGACAGGTCGAGGGACCAGATACGCAGTATTTT.

The gene calls are TRBV11-3 and TRBJ2-1, with D perhaps matching TRBD1 (5 bases). The CDR3 contains 13 residues. CDR1 is SGHNT and CDR2 is YENEEA in the germline V gene. V was shortened by 4 bases and J by 7 bases, with 11 bases between the two germline ends. CDR3 DNA: TGTGCCAGCAGCTCTGGACAAGGTAATGAGCAGTTCTTC. Protein: CASSSGQGNEQFF.

This rearrangement joins TRBV27 to TRBJ2-3; D gene ambiguous. The CDR3 contains 10 residues. The V gene's germline CDR1 is MNHEY and CDR2 SMNVEV (reference sequence). V gave up 6 bases and J gave up 6 bases, with 4 bases separating them. The CDR3 DNA sequence: TGTGCCAGCAGAGCGGATACGCAGTATTTT. This sequence encodes CASRADTQYF.

This sequence joins TRBV29-1 and TRBJ2-7; TRBD2 is a possible D gene (7 bases). V was clipped by 0 bases and J by 3 bases, with 15 bases between them. Germline lookup yields CDR1 SQVTM and CDR2 ANQGSEA. CDR3 size: 15 residues. CDR3 sequence (DNA): TGCAGCGTTGAAGAGGGGGGGCGCCGAAGCTACGAGCAGTACTTC. Its translation is CSVEEGGRRSYEQYF.

J is TRBJ1-1 and V is TRBV19; D possibly corresponds to TRBD1 (6 bases). The CDR3 is 13 amino acids. Trimming pared 10 bases from V and 7 bases from J, leaving 19 bases between. Germline V gene lookup returns CDR1 LNHDA and CDR2 SQIVND (reference sequence). The CDR3 nucleotides are TGTGCCATCAGGGGCAGGTTGGGCAATGAAGCTTTCTTT. This gives the protein CAIRGRLGNEAFF.

In this sample, this clone turned up once. The V gene is TRBV10-3, the J gene TRBJ1-3; D is possibly TRBD1 (5 bases). CDR3 size: 13 residues. The ends were cut back, 6 bases at V and 2 bases at J, with 8 bases in the middle. Looked up from germline, CDR1 is ENHRY and CDR2 is SYGVKD. CDR3 sequence (DNA): TGTGCCATCAGGCAGGGTACTGGAAACACCATATATTTT. The encoded protein is CAIRQGTGNTIYF.

The rearrangement links TRBV7-9 to TRBJ1-2, with TRBD1 matching 7 bases. The CDR3 runs 15 residues. Germline CDR1 SEHNR, CDR2 FQNEAQ (reference sequence). After removal of 1 base from V and 6 bases from J, the junction contained 8 bases not matched to a gene. The CDR3 nucleotides are TGTGCCAGCAGCTTAGAAGCTCTGACAGGGAATGGCTACACCTTC. Translated, it gives CASSLEALTGNGYTF.

The chain uses TRBV9 and TRBJ2-6; D might be TRBD2 (5 bases). This CDR3 has 15 amino acids. Germline CDR1 is SGDLS and CDR2 is YYNGEE. V was trimmed by 3 bases and J by 1 base, leaving 8 bases between them. CDR3 nucleotides: TGTGCCAGCAGCGACCCGGGGTCTGGGGCCAACGTCCTGACTTTC. This sequence encodes CASSDPGSGANVLTF.

This clone was seen a few times. CDR3 residues: CASSGTRLAGEQYF. The CDR3 DNA is TGTGCCAGCAGCGGGACACGACTAGCGGGAGAGCAGTACTTC. The chain is built from TRBV9 and TRBJ2-7, with 11 bases identical to TRBD2. The length of the CDR3 is 14 residues. Trimming at V came to 3 bases and at J to 7 bases, leaving 6 bases not matched to a gene. CDR1 is SGDLS and CDR2 is YYNGEE in the germline V gene.

This clone came up once. This chain connects TRBV18 to TRBJ1-6; 9 bases are a match to TRBD1. Germline V gives CDR1 KGHSH, CDR2 LQKENI. Losses at the gene ends were 3 bases for V and 5 bases for J; bases not matched to a gene: 5. This CDR3 contains 16 residues. The CDR3 region has the DNA TGTGCCAGCTCACCTTCCGGGACAGGGCATAATTCACCCCTCCACTTT. Amino acid sequence: CASSPSGTGHNSPLHF. The variable domain in full, with the rest retrieved from reference TRBV18 and TRBJ1-6, is NAGVMQNPRHLVRRRGQEARLRCSPMKGHSHVYWYRQLPEEGLKFMVYLQKENIIDESGMPKERFSAEFPKEGPSILRIQQVVRGDSAAYFCASSPSGTGHNSPLHFGNGTRLTVT.

Only a few counts were recorded for this clone. V gene TRBV11-2 combines with J gene TRBJ1-2, with D perhaps TRBD1 (5 bases). CDR1 and CDR2 (germline): SGHAT, FQNNGV. The CDR3 extends over 13 amino acids. The ends were cut back, 2 bases at V and 4 bases at J, with 8 bases in the middle. The CDR3 DNA is TGTGCCAGCAGCTTACTGGGGGGCTATGGCTACACCTTC. The encoded protein is CASSLLGGYGYTF.